The 7 T cell receptor beta chains reported below all come from one sample, sequenced in a study of response to subunit inactivated influenza vaccine. TCRdb fed the RT-PCR reads into MiXCR, producing one record per CDR3 protein. The profile shows 650,000 to 800,000 distinct CDR3 sequences, approximately 15% of them singletons. The sequencing used PBMCs from blood, collected approximately 15 days before vaccination. The receptors stem from a middle-aged man who received an inactivated influenza vaccine.

In its sample, this clonotype was seen a few times. This sequence joins TRBV12-3 or TRBV12-4 and TRBJ2-1; TRBD2 agrees at 12 bases. This CDR3 is built from 16 residues. Trimming took 5 bases from V and 7 from J; bases not matched to a gene: 9. As DNA, the CDR3 is TGTGCCAGCAGTGCCCTAGCGGGGGGGTTTGCTAATGAGCAGTTCTTC. Amino acid sequence: CASSALAGGFANEQFF.

A few counts support this clonotype. V usage is TRBV12-3 or TRBV12-4 and J usage is TRBJ2-5, with 12 bases aligning to TRBD2. The CDR3 extends over 16 amino acids. The J segment lost 6 bases and the V segment lost 4 bases, leaving 9 bases of the junction unmatched. CDR3 nucleotides: TGTGCCAGCAGTTCCCCCCTGACTAGCGGGAGAAAGACCCAGTACTTC. Encoded protein: CASSSPLTSGRKTQYF.

Concerning this clonotype: A much more abundant neighbour one base away suggests this may be a read error. The CDR3 loop is CASSQGLAGTGELLF. For the CDR3, the DNA is TGTGCCAGCAGCCAAGGACTAGCGGGGACCGGGGAGCTGCTTTTT. This chain joins TRBV9 and TRBJ2-2; TRBD2 agrees at 12 bases. CDR3 length: 15 amino acids. From germline, CDR1 is SGDLS and CDR2 YYNGEE. Looking up the rest from reference TRBV9 and TRBJ2-2 gives the full variable domain: DSGVTQTPKHLITATGQRVTLRCSPRSGDLSVYWYQQSLDQGLQFLIQYYNGEERAKGNILERFSAQQFPDLHSELNLSSLELGDSALYFCASSQGLAGTGELLFGEGSRLTVL.

This clonotype showed up just a few times. V and J are TRBV4-2 and TRBJ2-3, with D perhaps matching TRBD2 (5 bases). Trimming stripped 9 bases from V and 4 bases from J, with 17 bases between. Per germline, CDR1 LGHNA and CDR2 YNFKEQ. The CDR3 extends over 14 amino acids. The CDR3 here is CARWLPGFPDTQYF. For the CDR3, the DNA is TGTGCCAGGTGGCTGCCGGGGTTCCCAGATACGCAGTATTTT.

This sequence joins TRBV24-1 and TRBJ2-1; D not resolved. The CDR3 spans 13 residues. The V gene lost 9 bases and the J gene lost 1 base, with 9 bases spanning the gap. Germline V gene sequence: CDR1 KGHDR, CDR2 SFDVKD. In nucleotides, the CDR3 is TGTGCCACCGGCCTAGGATCCTACAATGAGCAGTTCTTC. It is translated as CATGLGSYNEQFF.

This rearrangement joins TRBV24-1 to TRBJ2-7; 15 bases map to TRBD2. Germline loops: CDR1 KGHDR, CDR2 SFDVKD. This CDR3 spans 16 amino acids. Unmatched junction bases numbered 6, after V lost 4 bases and J lost 6 bases. This CDR3 reads CATSDRGTSGRIEQYF. The CDR3 nucleotides read TGTGCCACCAGTGACCGAGGGACTAGCGGGAGGATCGAGCAGTACTTC.

This clonotype occurred a few times. V is TRBV2 and J is TRBJ2-2; D ambiguous. Germline loops: CDR1 SNHLY, CDR2 FYNNEI. The CDR3 is made up of 12 amino acids. The germline V and J ends were trimmed by 7 bases and 3 bases, with 6 bases remaining between them. The CDR3 sequence: CASTDYTGELFF. The CDR3 DNA follows: TGTGCCAGCACAGATTACACCGGGGAGCTGTTTTTT.